The T cell receptor beta chain under discussion was sequenced for a study of cytomegalovirus exposure and HLA in healthy donors. Study outcomes and limitations: Later analysis associated a missense DCLRE1C variant with TCR beta V- and J-gene trimming.

The germline CDR1 and CDR2 sequences are LNHNV and YYDKDF (reference sequence). The CDR3 has 17 residues. The junction had 13 bases not matched to a gene; V was cut back by 6 bases and J by 3 bases. Regarding this clone: The antigen remains undetermined.

This PCR relied on a set of 60 Vbeta primers and 13 Jbeta primers. The protocol was immunoSEQ multiplex PCR, while the TCRdb copy is restricted to in-frame clones and leaves out a portion. Seen here are 90,000 or so clones, roughly 74% observed once, and the top ten hold around 16%. The origin of this receptor is a woman under 30 in good health and CMV-seropositive. The material sequenced was PBMCs. The chain recombines TRBV15 with TRBJ1-3; 8 bases are shared with TRBD1. Written as DNA, the CDR3 is TGTGCCACCAGGGGCAAACGCCAGGGGGCGCATGGAAACACCATATATTTT. This encodes CATRGKRQGAHGNTIYF.